This TCR beta chain is from a study of naive and memory T cell subsets. Whole-study results and caveats: Possibly reflecting memory cells re-expressing CD45RA, a few larger clonotypes occurred in naive repertoires, especially CD8.

Turning to this clonotype: What it binds is not known.

Both TRBC1 and TRBC2 were covered by a beta constant-region primer of two equimolar oligonucleotides. The ligated cDNA underwent four PCR rounds using SP2 and nested alpha and beta constant-region primers. An oligonucleotide with the SP2 primer and a 12-nucleotide UMI was ligated to the cDNA 3' end. TCRdb re-derived calls from the UMI-ligation and nested PCR reads in MiXCR, one entry per CDR3 protein. Of over 80,000 distinct CDR3 sequences in the sample, around 11% were seen once. The CDR3 is 14 residues long. Trimming cost V 6 bases and J 4 bases, with 14 bases left between them. Germline lookup yields CDR1 MDHEN and CDR2 SYDVKM. Four subsets defined by CD45RA and CD27 were sorted after CD3, CD4, CD8 and live/dead staining.

The sequencing input was naive CD4+ T cells from blood. The gene calls are TRBV28 and TRBJ2-3; D perhaps matches TRBD2 (6 bases). This TCR was sampled from a human donor in good health. The CDR3 spells CASRVLSSADTQYF. The DNA for the CDR3 is TGTGCCAGCAGGGTGCTATCTAGCGCAGATACGCAGTATTTT.